The clone carrying this T cell receptor beta chain was picked up a small number of times. Per sample, at least 6 micrograms of total RNA were extracted. Together with a sample-barcoded 5' primer, a J-beta primer mix was included in a second PCR lasting roughly 6 to 12 cycles. Via MiXCR, TCRdb re-called the 5' RACE reads, giving one row per CDR3 protein. The sample contains about 930,000 distinct CDR3 sequences, almost 30% of which appear only once. The sample comes from a study of blood T cells in healthy people across ages. This CDR3 has 13 amino acids. The germline V and J ends were trimmed by 5 bases and 6 bases, with 11 bases remaining between them. Germline CDR1 and CDR2: SGHTA and FQGTGA. The same sample was also studied in work on T cells of mothers and their children. That source adds: Maternal samples each gave over 9 million TCR beta CDR3 reads, and child samples 2.5 million to 3.5 million each. For unrelated pairs as for related ones, thymic selection shapes TCR recombination output similarly.

The material sequenced was blood. The receptor was derived from a woman in her 40s in good health. This chain links TRBV7-3 with TRBJ2-1; D is possibly TRBD1 or TRBD2 (5 bases each). The CDR3 spells CASSPRGLNEQFF. The DNA for the CDR3 is TGTGCCAGCAGCCCCCGGGGCCTCAATGAGCAGTTCTTC.